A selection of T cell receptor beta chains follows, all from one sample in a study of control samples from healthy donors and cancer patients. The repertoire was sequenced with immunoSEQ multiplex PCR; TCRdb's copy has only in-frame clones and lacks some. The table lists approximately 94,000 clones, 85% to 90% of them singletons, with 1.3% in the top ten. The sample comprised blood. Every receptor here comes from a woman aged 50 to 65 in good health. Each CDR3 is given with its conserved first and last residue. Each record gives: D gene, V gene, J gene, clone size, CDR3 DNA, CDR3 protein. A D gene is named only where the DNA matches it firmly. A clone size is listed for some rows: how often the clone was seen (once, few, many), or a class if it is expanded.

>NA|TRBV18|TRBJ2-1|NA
TGTGCCAGCTCACCCGGACTATCCTACAATGAGCAGTTCTTC
CASSPGLSYNEQFF
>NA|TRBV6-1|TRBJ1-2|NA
TGTGCCAGCATTTTAAACGTAGCTAACTATGGCTACACCTTC
CASILNVANYGYTF
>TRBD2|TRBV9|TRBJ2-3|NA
TGTGCCAGCAGTCGACTAGCGGGAGGGAAGACAGATACGCAGTATTTT
CASSRLAGGKTDTQYF
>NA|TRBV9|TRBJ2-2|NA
TGTGCCAGCAGCGTAGAAGGCGGGACGAACACCGGGGAGCTGTTTTTT
CASSVEGGTNTGELFF
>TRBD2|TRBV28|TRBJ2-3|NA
TGTGCCAGCAGTTCTGTGGTGGCTAGCGGAACAGATACGCAGTATTTT
CASSSVVASGTDTQYF
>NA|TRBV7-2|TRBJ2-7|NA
TGTGCCAGCAGCTTAGCGTTCAGGGTAGCTGAGCAGTACTTC
CASSLAFRVAEQYF
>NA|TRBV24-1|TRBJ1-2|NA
TGTGCCACCAGTGATCCCTCTGGGGGCAGGAGCCTTTGGGGCTACACCTTC
CATSDPSGGRSLWGYTF
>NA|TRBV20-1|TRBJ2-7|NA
TGCAGTGCTAGTGCGCATGGGGGAGTTTACGAGCAGTACTTC
CSASAHGGVYEQYF
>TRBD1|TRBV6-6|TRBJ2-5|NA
TGTGCCAGCAGTCCCTCCATTGGTGTAGGGGGCGGTGAGACCCAGTACTTC
CASSPSIGVGGGETQYF
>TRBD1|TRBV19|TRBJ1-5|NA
TGTGCCAGTAGTATGCACCGGACAGGGGTCAATCAGCCCCAGCATTTT
CASSMHRTGVNQPQHF
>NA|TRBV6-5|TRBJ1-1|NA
TGTGCCAGCAGTTACGGGGGTTACACTGAAGCTTTCTTT
CASSYGGYTEAFF
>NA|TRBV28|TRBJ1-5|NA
TGTGCCAGCAGTTTATGGGTCCCAACGGGCAATCAGCCCCAGCATTTT
CASSLWVPTGNQPQHF
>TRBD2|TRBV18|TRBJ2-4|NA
TGTGCCAGCTCACCTCAACTAGCGGGGGGGGTCATCGCTAAAAACATTCAGTACTTC
CASSPQLAGGVIAKNIQYF
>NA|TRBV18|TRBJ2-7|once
TGTGCCAGCTCACCTGGGCAGTGGATAAGGAACGAGCAGTACTTC
CASSPGQWIRNEQYF
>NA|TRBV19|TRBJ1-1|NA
TGTGCCAGTAGTATAGTTTCGGGCTCGGGTGGCACTGAAGCTTTCTTT
CASSIVSGSGGTEAFF
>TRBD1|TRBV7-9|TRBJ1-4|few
TGTGCCAGCAGCCCGATCGACAGGGGCAATGAAAAACTGTTTTTT
CASSPIDRGNEKLFF
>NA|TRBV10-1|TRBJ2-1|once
TGCGCCAGCAGTGGGTGGACAGATGAGCAGTTCTTC
CASSGWTDEQFF
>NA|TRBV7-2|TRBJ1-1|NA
TGTGCCAGCAGCCCCATCTGGAGCACTGAAGCTTTCTTT
CASSPIWSTEAFF
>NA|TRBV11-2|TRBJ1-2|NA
TGTGCCAGCAGCTTAGAATTGCAGAACTATGGCTACACCTTC
CASSLELQNYGYTF
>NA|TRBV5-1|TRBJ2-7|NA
TGCGCCAGCAGACTTGACGTGGGCTTAGACTACGAGCAGTACTTC
CASRLDVGLDYEQYF
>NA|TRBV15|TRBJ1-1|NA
TGTGCCACCAGCAGAGGTCCCGTGGAGGGCACTGAAGCTTTCTTT
CATSRGPVEGTEAFF
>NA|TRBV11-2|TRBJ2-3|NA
TGTGCCAGCAGTAAACCGGGACGAAGCACAGATACGCAGTATTTT
CASSKPGRSTDTQYF
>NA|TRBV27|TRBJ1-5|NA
TGTGCCAGCAGTTTAGTCGAAGGTCAGCCCCAGCATTTT
CASSLVEGQPQHF
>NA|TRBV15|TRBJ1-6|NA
TGTGCCACCAGCAGAGATAAGGGGGGCCGAGAATCACCCCTCCACTTT
CATSRDKGGRESPLHF
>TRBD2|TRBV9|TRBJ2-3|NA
TGTGCCAGCAGCCTCACTAGCGCCGGCGCAGATACGCAGTATTTT
CASSLTSAGADTQYF
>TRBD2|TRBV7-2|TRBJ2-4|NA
TGTGCCAGCAGCTTAGTCGGCGGGGGGAGCATTACAGCCAAAAACATTCAGTACTTC
CASSLVGGGSITAKNIQYF